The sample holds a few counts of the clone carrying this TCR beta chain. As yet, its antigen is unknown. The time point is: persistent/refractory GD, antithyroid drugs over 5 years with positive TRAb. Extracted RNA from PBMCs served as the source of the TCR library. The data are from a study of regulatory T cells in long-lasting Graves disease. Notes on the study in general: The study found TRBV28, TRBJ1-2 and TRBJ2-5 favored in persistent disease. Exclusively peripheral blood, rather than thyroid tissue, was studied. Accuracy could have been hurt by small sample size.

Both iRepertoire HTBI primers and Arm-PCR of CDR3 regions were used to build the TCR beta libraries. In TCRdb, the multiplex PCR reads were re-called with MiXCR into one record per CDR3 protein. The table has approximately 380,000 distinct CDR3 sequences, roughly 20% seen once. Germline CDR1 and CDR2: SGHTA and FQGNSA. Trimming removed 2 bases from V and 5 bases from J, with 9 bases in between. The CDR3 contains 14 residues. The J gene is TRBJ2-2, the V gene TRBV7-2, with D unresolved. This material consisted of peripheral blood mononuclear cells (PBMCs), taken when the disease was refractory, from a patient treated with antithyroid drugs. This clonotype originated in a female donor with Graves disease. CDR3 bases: TGTGCCAGCAGCTTACCGCGAGGTACCGGGGAGCTGTTTTTT. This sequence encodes CASSLPRGTGELFF.